These 3 T cell receptor beta chains came from one sample sequenced in a study of blood T cell repertoires in COVID-19. Here immunoSEQ multiplex PCR was the method, and the copy in TCRdb shows in-frame clones only, minus some. The table records over 90,000 clones, 81% of them present only once. Sequencing was performed on peripheral blood. The receptors were gathered from a man aged 60-69 years with acute or convalescent COVID-19.

The J gene is TRBJ1-2, the V gene TRBV27, with 10 nucleotides matching TRBD1. Trimming cost V 2 bases and J 4 bases; bases outside gene matches: 13. The CDR3 is 18 amino acids. Germline V gene sequence: CDR1 MNHEY, CDR2 SMNVEV (reference sequence). CDR3 in amino acids: CASSLKIDRGLGFYGYTF. CDR3 bases: TGTGCCAGCAGTTTAAAGATCGACAGGGGGCTGGGGTTCTATGGCTACACCTTC.

The rearrangement joins TRBV15 to TRBJ1-5; D may be TRBD1 (6 bases). The CDR3 spans 15 residues. V dropped 2 bases and J dropped 1 base, with 9 bases sitting between them. Germline lookup yields CDR1 LNHNV and CDR2 YYDKDF (reference sequence). DNA of the CDR3: TGTGCCACCAGCAGACCAGGACAGAGCAATCAGCCCCAGCATTTT. This codes for CATSRPGQSNQPQHF.

V and J are TRBV16 and TRBJ1-6; D remains ambiguous. The germline V gene encodes CDR1 KGHSY and CDR2 FQNENV. The CDR3 spans 13 residues. Trimming took off 7 bases at V and 7 bases at J, with 11 bases between the two ends. The CDR3 loop reads CASTLARNSPLHF. CDR3 DNA sequence: TGTGCCAGCACCCTAGCCCGGAATTCACCCCTCCACTTT. The whole variable domain, remainder taken from reference TRBV16 and TRBJ1-6, is GEEVAQTPKHLVRGEGQKAKLYCAPIKGHSYVFWYQQVLKNEFKFLISFQNENVFDETGMPKERFSAKCLPNSPCSLEIQATKLEDSAVYFCASTLARNSPLHFGNGTRLTVT.